Listed here are 32 T cell receptor beta chains from one sample, sequenced in a study of shared clonotypes between healthy human individuals. Assay: immunoSEQ multiplex PCR; the TCRdb copy retains only in-frame clones and omits some. In the table there are over a million clones, roughly 74% of which are singletons. Sample: memory CD4+ T cells from PBMCs. The subset was: CD45RA-negative fraction. Source of these receptors: a man between 18 and 35 years old in good health. Some clones in this sample may be carry-over from other donors' samples.

V usage is TRBV5-1 and J usage is TRBJ2-5; 11 nucleotides align to TRBD2. The CDR3 contains 15 residues. Germline trimming cut 3 bases from V and 2 bases from J; bases unmatched to any gene: 3. The V gene's germline CDR1 is SGHRS and CDR2 YFSETQ. The CDR3 spells CASSSRLAGQETQYF. The CDR3 bases are TGCGCCAGCAGCTCAAGACTAGCGGGGCAAGAGACCCAGTACTTC.

This clone was seen more than once but under ten times. The chain carries TRBV7-9 and TRBJ1-5; D is unclear. The CDR3 loop spans 12 amino acids. Germline V lookup: CDR1 SEHNR, CDR2 FQNEAQ (reference sequence). V shed 5 bases and J shed 9 bases, with 11 bases lying between them. For the CDR3, the DNA is TGTGCCAGCAGCCCGATGGTTAGGCCCCAGCATTTT. Amino acid sequence: CASSPMVRPQHF.

The genes are TRBV7-2 and TRBJ1-4, with D possibly TRBD1 on 5 matching bases. The CDR3 is 17 residues long. Trimming removed 2 bases at V and 0 bases at J, with 13 bases between. Germline CDR1 and CDR2: SGHTA and FQGNSA. CDR3: CASSLKAQGATNEKLFF. The CDR3 nucleotides are TGTGCCAGCAGCTTAAAGGCCCAGGGTGCAACTAATGAAAAACTGTTTTTT.

The J gene is TRBJ2-7, the V gene TRBV28; possibly TRBD2 for D (7 bases). Germline V gene sequence: CDR1 MDHEN, CDR2 SYDVKM. Trimming pared 5 bases from V and 7 bases from J, leaving 24 bases between. The CDR3 sequence is 16 residues long. The CDR3 protein is CASSVTYGGAPREQYF. As DNA, the CDR3 is TGTGCCAGCAGTGTGACCTATGGGGGGGCCCCGAGGGAGCAGTACTTC.

The chain has TRBV5-4 and TRBJ1-2; TRBD1 agrees at 9 bases. Germline V gives CDR1 SGHNT, CDR2 YYREEE (reference sequence). V was pared by 0 bases and J by 2 bases, with 5 bases of the junction left unmatched. The CDR3 length is 16 residues. Here the CDR3 reads CASSLGGTGINYGYTF. The CDR3 coding sequence is TGTGCCAGCAGCTTGGGGGGGACAGGGATAAACTATGGCTACACCTTC. Full variable domain (rest looked up from reference TRBV5-4 and TRBJ1-2): ETGVTQSPTHLIKTRGQQVTLRCSSQSGHNTVSWYQQALGQGPQFIFQYYREEENGRGNFPPRFSGLQFPNYSSELNVNALELDDSALYLCASSLGGTGINYGYTFGSGTRLTVV.

The chain links TRBV11-2 to TRBJ1-2, with D tentatively TRBD1 (5 bases). The CDR3 has 15 amino acids. Trimming removed 2 bases from V and 5 bases from J, with 15 bases in between. Germline loops: CDR1 SGHAT, CDR2 FQNNGV. The CDR3 reads CASSLMGTPFYGYTF. The CDR3 DNA follows: TGTGCCAGCAGCTTAATGGGGACCCCCTTTTATGGCTACACCTTC.

There are a few counts of this clone. V is TRBV7-3 and J is TRBJ2-5, with D unresolved. The CDR3 totals 13 residues. The V gene's germline CDR1 is SGHTA and CDR2 FQGTGA. Trimming shortened V by 1 base and J by 2 bases, and 5 bases separated the two germline ends. DNA for the CDR3: TGTGCCAGCAGCTTAAATGTTCAAGAGACCCAGTACTTC. This translates into CASSLNVQETQYF.

The CDR3 DNA follows: TGTGCCAGCAGATTGGAGGACAGCCTCCAAGAGACCCAGTACTTC. Translation: CASRLEDSLQETQYF. The genes are TRBV6-1 and TRBJ2-5, with a tentative D call TRBD1 (6 bases). The CDR3 runs 15 residues. Germline CDR1 MNHNS, CDR2 SASEGT. V gave up 6 bases and J gave up 1 base, with 15 bases separating them.

This clone is a singleton in its sample. At the DNA level, this CDR3 is encoded by other sequences in the same sample as well. The chain is built from TRBV29-1 and TRBJ1-2; no definite D call. V was trimmed by 4 bases and J by 0 bases, leaving 6 bases between them. Germline CDR1 reads SQVTM; CDR2 reads ANQGSEA. The CDR3 consists of 12 residues. The CDR3 here is CSVARANYGYTF. For the CDR3, the DNA is TGCAGCGTTGCAAGGGCTAACTATGGCTACACCTTC.

The chain uses TRBV27 and TRBJ2-3; D might be TRBD1 (5 bases). Germline-derived CDR1 and CDR2 are MNHEY and SMNVEV (reference sequence). Deletions cut 6 bases from V and 3 bases from J, with 10 bases between. This CDR3 is 13 amino acids long. The CDR3 coding sequence is TGTGCCAGCAGCCGACAGATGACAGATACGCAGTATTTT. This encodes CASSRQMTDTQYF.

The chain combines TRBV5-1 with TRBJ1-1; D call uncertain. Germline lookup yields CDR1 SGHRS and CDR2 YFSETQ. The CDR3 is made up of 13 amino acids. The V end was cut by 0 bases, the J end by 10 bases, with 13 bases between. The CDR3 reads CASSLDGAPGAFF. Written as DNA, the CDR3 is TGCGCCAGCAGCTTGGACGGCGCCCCCGGAGCTTTCTTT. Filled out from reference TRBV5-1 and TRBJ1-1, the complete variable domain reads KAGVTQTPRYLIKTRGQQVTLSCSPISGHRSVSWYQQTPGQGLQFLFEYFSETQRNKGNFPGRFSGRQFSNSRSEMNVSTLELGDSALYLCASSLDGAPGAFFGQGTRLTVV.

The chain combines TRBV11-2 with TRBJ2-7, with D maybe TRBD1 (6 bases). The CDR3 is 19 amino acids. The V and J ends lost 0 bases and 2 bases respectively, with 23 bases between them. The germline V gene has CDR1 SGHAT and CDR2 FQNNGV. CDR3 sequence (DNA): TGTGCCAGCAGCTTAGATTTCGAGTCGACCGGGACACTCCCCTACGAGCAGTACTTC. Translating it yields CASSLDFESTGTLPYEQYF.

The chain recombines TRBV2 with TRBJ2-5; TRBD1 is a possible D gene (5 bases). CDR3 length: 15 residues. Trimming stripped 7 bases from V and 0 bases from J, with 15 bases between. Germline values: CDR1 SNHLY, CDR2 FYNNEI. CDR3 sequence reads: CASTKLTANQETQYF. In DNA form, the CDR3 reads TGTGCCAGCACTAAACTGACAGCTAACCAAGAGACCCAGTACTTC.

This chain links TRBV27 with TRBJ2-1; D remains ambiguous. The CDR3 totals 15 residues. The V end was cut by 5 bases, the J end by 10 bases, with 21 bases between. Per the germline V gene, CDR1 is MNHEY and CDR2 is SMNVEV (reference sequence). The CDR3 protein is CASSPGANAVSEQFF. Here the CDR3 DNA reads TGTGCCAGCAGTCCCGGAGCGAACGCGGTAAGCGAGCAGTTCTTC.

The chain uses TRBV10-1 and TRBJ2-1; possible D gene TRBD2, 6 bases. This CDR3 is built from 12 residues. Germline V CDR1 and CDR2: WNHNN, SYGVQD (reference sequence). V lost 6 bases and J 8 bases, leaving 11 bases between the germline ends. CDR3 region: CASSGPGDEQFF. The CDR3 coding sequence is TGCGCCAGCAGCGGCCCGGGGGATGAGCAGTTCTTC.

The chain links TRBV18 to TRBJ2-1, with TRBD2 matching 12 bases. This CDR3 contains 15 residues. V was clipped by 5 bases and J by 8 bases; unmatched bases: 7. Germline CDR1 KGHSH, CDR2 LQKENI. The CDR3 DNA reads as TGTGCCAGCTCAAGGACTAGCGGGGACAGCGATGAGCAGTTCTTC. This encodes CASSRTSGDSDEQFF. The variable domain in full, with the rest retrieved from reference TRBV18 and TRBJ2-1, is NAGVMQNPRHLVRRRGQEARLRCSPMKGHSHVYWYRQLPEEGLKFMVYLQKENIIDESGMPKERFSAEFPKEGPSILRIQQVVRGDSAAYFCASSRTSGDSDEQFFGPGTRLTVL.

The chain carries TRBV5-1 and TRBJ2-7; TRBD1 matches 12 bases. Germline V gives CDR1 SGHRS, CDR2 YFSETQ. The length of the CDR3 is 14 residues. J lost 5 bases, V lost 4 bases, and 4 bases had no gene match. This chain's CDR3 is CASSGDRGQDEQYF. CDR3 DNA sequence: TGCGCCAGCAGCGGGGACAGGGGGCAAGACGAGCAGTACTTC. Full variable domain (rest looked up from reference TRBV5-1 and TRBJ2-7): KAGVTQTPRYLIKTRGQQVTLSCSPISGHRSVSWYQQTPGQGLQFLFEYFSETQRNKGNFPGRFSGRQFSNSRSEMNVSTLELGDSALYLCASSGDRGQDEQYFGPGTRLTVT.

This chain uses TRBV28 with TRBJ2-1, with unresolved D. The V end was cut by 4 bases, the J end by 5 bases, with 12 bases between. CDR3 length: 14 amino acids. From germline, CDR1 is MDHEN and CDR2 SYDVKM. The CDR3 nucleotides are TGTGCCAGCAGTTCCAGCGCCTGGAACAATGAGCAGTTCTTC. It translates to CASSSSAWNNEQFF.

The V gene is TRBV19, the J gene TRBJ1-1; D ambiguous. V was shortened by 1 base and J by 1 base, with 10 bases between the two germline ends. Germline-derived CDR1 and CDR2 are LNHDA and SQIVND (reference sequence). The CDR3 is 15 residues long. CDR3 in DNA: TGTGCCAGTAGTATAGTTGGGGTACGGAACACTGAAGCTTTCTTT. Protein: CASSIVGVRNTEAFF.

The gene calls are TRBV5-4 and TRBJ2-7, with 7 nucleotides matching TRBD2. Germline V lookup: CDR1 SGHNT, CDR2 YYREEE (reference sequence). The V segment lost 4 bases and the J segment 2 bases; nucleotides outside the gene matches: 6. The CDR3 runs to 14 residues. Here the CDR3 DNA reads TGTGCCAGCAGCCCCGATCTAGCGGCCTACGAGCAGTACTTC. Its translation: CASSPDLAAYEQYF.

The gene calls are TRBV5-1 and TRBJ2-2; 9 bases line up with TRBD1. V gave up 3 bases and J gave up 6 bases; unmatched junction bases: 6. Germline V lookup: CDR1 SGHRS, CDR2 YFSETQ. This CDR3 comprises 15 residues. CDR3 nucleotides: TGCGCCAGCAGCTCCGGGACAGGGATTGCCGGGGAGCTGTTTTTT. Translating it yields CASSSGTGIAGELFF.

The chain is built from TRBV10-2 and TRBJ1-2; 9 nucleotides match TRBD1. This CDR3 has 18 amino acids. The trim removed 3 bases at V and 8 bases at J, leaving 19 bases unmatched. From germline, CDR1 is WSHSY and CDR2 SAAADI. The CDR3 DNA is TGCGCCAGCAGTGAATTCGGGACAGGGACGGAGAAGGCGTGGGGCTACACCTTC. The encoded protein is CASSEFGTGTEKAWGYTF.

This sequence joins TRBV19 and TRBJ2-2; D is possibly TRBD1 (6 bases). CDR1 LNHDA and CDR2 SQIVND come from the germline V gene (reference sequence). With 8 bases removed from V and 3 bases from J, the gap between germline ends came to 16 bases. There are 15 residues in the CDR3. The CDR3 sequence: CASSQARGYTGELFF. The DNA for the CDR3 is TGTGCCAGTTCTCAAGCGAGGGGGTACACCGGGGAGCTGTTTTTT.

The chain links TRBV7-3 to TRBJ2-2, with D uncertain. Germline loops: CDR1 SGHTA, CDR2 FQGTGA. CDR3 size: 14 residues. V gave up 5 bases and J gave up 5 bases, with 12 bases separating them. CDR3: CASSAWGETGELFF. The CDR3 DNA sequence: TGTGCCAGCAGCGCCTGGGGTGAGACCGGGGAGCTGTTTTTT.

The sample holds many counts of this clone. The chain employs TRBV28 and TRBJ1-2; no definite D call. Germline loops: CDR1 MDHEN, CDR2 SYDVKM. This CDR3 has 13 residues. V was pared by 5 bases and J by 4 bases, with 11 bases between. The CDR3 region has the DNA TGTGCCAGCAGTCCTCCCGCCCTCTATGGCTACACCTTC. Translation gives CASSPPALYGYTF.

V and J are TRBV27 and TRBJ2-7; D could derive from TRBD1 or TRBD2 (5 bases each). V was clipped by 5 bases and J by 3 bases, with 14 bases between them. CDR3 size: 14 residues. Germline lookup yields CDR1 MNHEY and CDR2 SMNVEV (reference sequence). The CDR3: CASSPRWGIYEQYF. The CDR3 nucleotides are TGTGCCAGCAGTCCACGATGGGGGATCTACGAGCAGTACTTC.

This chain connects TRBV5-1 to TRBJ2-3; possible D gene TRBD2, 6 bases. Germline V gene data show CDR1 as SGHRS and CDR2 as YFSETQ. There are 14 residues in the CDR3. V lost 5 bases, J lost 4 bases, and 14 bases lay in between. CDR3 nucleotide sequence: TGCGCCAGCAGTGGCTGGGGGAGGCCAGATACGCAGTATTTT. It is translated as CASSGWGRPDTQYF.

J is TRBJ2-1 and V is TRBV10-3; 13 bases match TRBD2. CDR1 and CDR2 from the germline V gene are ENHRY and SYGVKD. The CDR3 contains 16 residues. V shed 6 bases and J 0 bases; nucleotides not matched to a gene: 2. The CDR3 bases are TGTGCCATCAGGGGACTAGCGGGGAGCTCCTACAATGAGCAGTTCTTC. Translated: CAIRGLAGSSYNEQFF.

The rearrangement links TRBV28 to TRBJ2-1; no clear D gene. The V end lost 1 base, the J end lost 0 bases, and 7 bases lay between the germline ends. There are 15 residues in the CDR3. Germline CDR1 is MDHEN and CDR2 is SYDVKM. The CDR3: CASSLYPSSYNEQFF. CDR3 coding DNA: TGTGCCAGCAGTTTATACCCCAGCTCCTACAATGAGCAGTTCTTC.

The V gene is TRBV5-1, the J gene TRBJ2-3; 7 bases are shared with TRBD1. V shed 3 bases, J shed 2 bases, and the junction held 6 bases outside the gene matches. The CDR3 totals 15 residues. Germline V gene sequence: CDR1 SGHRS, CDR2 YFSETQ. This chain's CDR3 is CASSYIRGTTDTQYF. CDR3 sequence (DNA): TGCGCCAGCAGCTACATCAGGGGGACCACAGATACGCAGTATTTT.

The chain couples TRBV7-2 to TRBJ2-2; perhaps D is TRBD1 or TRBD2 (5 bases each). V lost 5 bases to trimming and J lost 3 bases, with 16 bases between them. The CDR3 extends over 16 amino acids. CDR1 and CDR2 (germline): SGHTA, FQGNSA. CDR3 amino acids: CASSPHGTTYTGELFF. CDR3 nucleotides: TGTGCCAGCAGCCCACACGGGACCACCTACACCGGGGAGCTGTTTTTT.

This clone has a single count. The chain uses TRBV5-4 and TRBJ1-2; possibly TRBD1 for D (5 bases). V dropped 5 bases and J dropped 0 bases, with 20 bases sitting between them. The CDR3 loop spans 17 amino acids. Germline CDR1 is SGHNT and CDR2 is YYREEE (reference sequence). The CDR3 reads CASRRRPWTTANYGYTF. DNA of the CDR3: TGTGCCAGCAGGCGACGTCCCTGGACGACAGCTAACTATGGCTACACCTTC.